Listed below are T cell receptor beta chains from one sample, sequenced in a study of blood T cell repertoires in COVID-19. Profiled with immunoSEQ multiplex PCR; TCRdb holds only in-frame clones, not every one. The table includes 380,000 or so clones, about 88% detected once. The sample comprised peripheral blood. The receptor set was obtained from an older woman with COVID-19, enrolled during active disease. Each CDR3 is given with its conserved first and last residue. The D gene is left open where the match is weak. Not every row has a clone size; where given, it reads once, few, many or a size class.

J,D,size,V,DNA,CDR3
TRBJ1-6,TRBD1,-,TRBV30,TGTGCCTGGACCCCTGGATCCGGGACAGGGGTTTCACCCCTCCACTTT,CAWTPGSGTGVSPLHF
TRBJ1-1,-,few,TRBV18,TGTGCCAGCTCACCATTCCAGACTGAAGCTTTCTTT,CASSPFQTEAFF
TRBJ1-5,TRBD1,-,TRBV5-6,TGTGCCAGCAGCGTACAGGGGGGCTATAAGCCCCAGCATTTT,CASSVQGGYKPQHF
TRBJ1-2,-,-,TRBV2,TGTGCCAGCAGTGGTCAGTCGTCCAACTATGGCTACACCTTC,CASSGQSSNYGYTF
TRBJ2-1,TRBD2,-,TRBV19,TGTGCCAGTAGTACAATCGCGACTAGCGGGGGGAACAATGAGCAGTTCTTC,CASSTIATSGGNNEQFF
TRBJ1-5,-,few,TRBV19,TGTGCCAGTAGGGGGGCTGACCCCGGATGGCCCCAGCATTTT,CASRGADPGWPQHF
TRBJ2-3,-,-,TRBV6-5,TGTGCCAGCACCAGGGGCGGCACAGATACGCAGTATTTT,CASTRGGTDTQYF
TRBJ2-3,-,-,TRBV11-2,TGTGCCAGCAGCTCCGGTCGGGAAACAGATACGCAGTATTTT,CASSSGRETDTQYF
TRBJ1-1,TRBD1,-,TRBV12-5,TGTGCTAGTGGTTTTGAAAAACGGGACAGGGACATCCTACTTAGACCCACTGAAGCTTTCTTT,CASGFEKRDRDILLRPTEAFF
TRBJ2-7,-,-,TRBV6-5,TGTGCCAGCAGTTACTCTGGGGACACCAGCTACGAGCAGTACTTC,CASSYSGDTSYEQYF
TRBJ2-1,TRBD1,-,TRBV6-6,TGTGCCAGCAGTTCGGACAGGGTCCTCGTCTTC,CASSSDRVLVF
TRBJ2-4,TRBD1,-,TRBV6-2/TRBV6-3,TGTGCCAGCAGCCAATCCGGGACAGGAAAAAACATTCAGTACTTC,CASSQSGTGKNIQYF
TRBJ2-7,-,-,TRBV19,TGTGCCAGTAGTATCGACAGCTCCTACGAGCAGTACTTC,CASSIDSSYEQYF
TRBJ1-1,-,once,TRBV3-1/TRBV3-2,TGTGCCAGCAGCCAAGATCGGGGGTCTAACACTGAAGCTTTCTTT,CASSQDRGSNTEAFF
TRBJ1-1,-,-,TRBV3-1/TRBV3-2,TGTGCCAGCAGCCAAGATATCAGTTTGAACACTGAAGCTTTCTTT,CASSQDISLNTEAFF
TRBJ2-7,TRBD2,-,TRBV5-4,TGTGCCAGCTCCATAGCGGGGGTAACCTACGAGCAGTACTTC,CASSIAGVTYEQYF
TRBJ2-7,-,once,TRBV29-1,TGCAGCGTTGAATTGCCCGGGACAGCGGGCTACGAGCAGTACTTC,CSVELPGTAGYEQYF
TRBJ1-2,-,-,TRBV15,TGTGCCACCAGCAGAGTATTAGTCGGGGTCGGTGGCTACACCTTC,CATSRVLVGVGGYTF
TRBJ1-1,-,once,TRBV7-8,TGTGCCAGCAGCTTAGCCCCAGGGTCCACTGAAGCTTTCTTT,CASSLAPGSTEAFF
TRBJ2-1,TRBD2,-,TRBV11-2,TGTGCCAGCAGCTTAGTAGCGGGGGGGCCATATGAGCAGTTCTTC,CASSLVAGGPYEQFF
TRBJ1-2,-,-,TRBV5-4,TGTGCCAGCAGCTTGAACCCCAGCGCAAACTATGGCTACACCTTC,CASSLNPSANYGYTF
TRBJ2-7,TRBD1,-,TRBV19,TGTGCCACCCGGATGACGGGACAGGCGTACGAGCAGTACTTC,CATRMTGQAYEQYF
TRBJ1-1,-,-,TRBV18,TGTGCCAGCTCACCGCTTGGTCCCCCTATGAACACTGAAGCTTTCTTT,CASSPLGPPMNTEAFF
TRBJ1-3,TRBD1,-,TRBV7-8,TGTGCCAGCACCCACTACCGGGACAGAAGAAACACCATATATTTT,CASTHYRDRRNTIYF
TRBJ2-3,TRBD2,-,TRBV7-2,TGTGCCAGCAGCCCGGGACTAGCGGGGGAAGATACGCAGTATTTT,CASSPGLAGEDTQYF
TRBJ1-1,-,-,TRBV7-3,TGTGCCAGCAGCTTATTAGCCGGGAACACTGAAGCTTTCTTT,CASSLLAGNTEAFF
TRBJ1-2,-,-,TRBV7-2,TGTGCCAGCAGCTTCAATCCGGGAAACTATGGCTACACCTTC,CASSFNPGNYGYTF
TRBJ2-6,-,-,TRBV29-1,TGCAGCGTTCGACAGAATTCTGGGGCCAACGTCCTGACTTTC,CSVRQNSGANVLTF
TRBJ2-3,-,-,TRBV10-2,TGCGCCAGCAGTAGGGGGGGTGGCACAGATACGCAGTATTTT,CASSRGGGTDTQYF
TRBJ2-7,-,-,TRBV5-6,TGTGCCAGCAGCTTGGAAGGGGCGCGCTACGAGCAGTACTTC,CASSLEGARYEQYF
TRBJ1-1,-,-,TRBV5-1,TGCGCCAGCAGCTACAGGGCCAGCGGCACTGAAGCTTTCTTT,CASSYRASGTEAFF
TRBJ2-7,-,once,TRBV11-3,TGTGCCAGCAGCCCTAGAAGCGGCGAGCAGTACTTC,CASSPRSGEQYF
TRBJ2-1,TRBD1,-,TRBV13,TGTGCCAGCAGCGCGGGGCCCGGGACAGGGAGTTACAATGAGCAGTTCTTC,CASSAGPGTGSYNEQFF
TRBJ2-4,-,-,TRBV10-2,TGCGCCTCAGCGGCCAAAAACATTCAGTACTTC,CASAAKNIQYF
TRBJ1-2,-,-,TRBV10-1,TGCGCCAGCAGTCGTCGGTTAGTATTAGATTCCTATGGCTACACCTTC,CASSRRLVLDSYGYTF
TRBJ1-1,-,-,TRBV19,TGTGCCAGTAGTACCCAGGGTCGCAGAACTGAAGCTTTCTTT,CASSTQGRRTEAFF
TRBJ1-4,-,-,TRBV14,TGTGCCAGCAGCCAAGGATATGGGCAGGGTCGTGAAAAACTGTTTTTT,CASSQGYGQGREKLFF